This T cell receptor beta chain comes out of a study of blood T cell repertoires in COVID-19. Produced via immunoSEQ multiplex PCR; TCRdb's table is partial and in-frame only. The data contain 300,000 to 450,000 clones, around 91% of them singletons. V lost 4 bases, J lost 3 bases, and 10 bases lay in between. CDR3 length equals 13 residues. The germline gives CDR1 LGHDT, CDR2 YNNKEL (reference sequence). The age range of participants was about 18 to 100 years, with residence in about two dozen US areas. Donors in Cohort 3 counted as recovered after two negative PCRs, clearance, or symptom resolution.

This sequence was found in a man between 18 and 29 years old who had recovered from COVID-19. The chain links TRBV3-1 (or the pseudogene TRBV3-2) to TRBJ2-7; D remains unclear. The specimen was PBMCs or T cells enriched from blood (not recorded which). CDR3 nucleotides: TGTGCCAGCAGCCCTCTACTCTTCTACGAGCAGTACTTC. Protein product: CASSPLLFYEQYF.